This TCR beta chain was recorded in a study of blood T cell repertoires in COVID-19. Study background: Some COVID-19 samples were acute and others convalescent; all came from the United States, Italy and Spain.

V lost 7 bases to trimming and J lost 1 base, with 7 bases between them. Germline CDR1 and CDR2: MDHEN and SYDVKM. The CDR3 is 12 amino acids. Authors' analysis steps: It was from reference gene primer amplification that nucleated cell counts were estimated. Assay used: immunoSEQ multiplex PCR; TCRdb lists only in-frame clones, some missing. V, J and clone size reflect that table, while D and trimming were determined from the DNA. The sample consists of approximately 270,000 clones, just under 90% of them appearing once. Enrolled through a virtual design, the participants were between about 18 and 100 years of age and came from about two dozen US areas. In Cohort 3, a recovered donor had either two negative PCRs, clearance, or symptom resolution.

This clonotype was sampled from a woman between 55 and 75 years old who had recovered from COVID-19. V gene TRBV28 combines with J gene TRBJ1-1; D gene uncertain. Sequencing input: PBMCs or T cells enriched from blood (not recorded which). DNA of the CDR3: TGTGCCAGCACCACAACGAACACTGAAGCTTTCTTT. This sequence encodes CASTTTNTEAFF.